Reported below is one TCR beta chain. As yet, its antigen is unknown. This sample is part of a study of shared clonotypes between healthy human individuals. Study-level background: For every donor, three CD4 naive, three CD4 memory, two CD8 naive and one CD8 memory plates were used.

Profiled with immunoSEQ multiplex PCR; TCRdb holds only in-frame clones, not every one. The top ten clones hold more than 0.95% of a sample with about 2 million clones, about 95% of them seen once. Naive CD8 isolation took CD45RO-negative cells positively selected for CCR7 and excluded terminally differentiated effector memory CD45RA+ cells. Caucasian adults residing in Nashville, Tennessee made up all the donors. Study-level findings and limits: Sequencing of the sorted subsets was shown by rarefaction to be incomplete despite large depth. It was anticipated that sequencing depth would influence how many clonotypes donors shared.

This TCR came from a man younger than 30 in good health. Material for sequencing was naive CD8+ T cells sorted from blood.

DNA for the CDR3: TGTGCCACCAGCTATGAACGGAGCTCTGGGGCCAACGTCCTGACTTTC. Translation: CATSYERSSGANVLTF. This chain joins TRBV15 and TRBJ2-6; D unresolved. V was clipped by 5 bases and J by 0 bases, with 11 bases between them. The CDR3 loop spans 16 amino acids. Germline CDR1 reads LNHNV; CDR2 reads YYDKDF (reference sequence). The full variable domain, its missing parts supplied by reference TRBV15 and TRBJ2-6, is DAMVIQNPRYQVTQFGKPVTLSCSQTLNHNVMYWYQQKSSQAPKLLFHYYDKDFNNEADTPDNFQSRRPNTSFCFLDIRSPGLGDTAMYLCATSYERSSGANVLTFGAGSRLTVL.